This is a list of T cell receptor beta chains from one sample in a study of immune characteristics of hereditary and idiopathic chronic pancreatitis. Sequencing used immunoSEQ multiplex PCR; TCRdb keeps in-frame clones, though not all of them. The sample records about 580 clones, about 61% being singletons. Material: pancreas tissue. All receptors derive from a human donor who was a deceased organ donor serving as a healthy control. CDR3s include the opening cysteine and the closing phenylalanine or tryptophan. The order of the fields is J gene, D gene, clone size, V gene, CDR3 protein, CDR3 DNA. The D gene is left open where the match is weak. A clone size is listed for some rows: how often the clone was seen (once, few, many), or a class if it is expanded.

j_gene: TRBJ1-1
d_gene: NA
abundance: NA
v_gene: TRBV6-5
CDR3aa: CASSYSFGADEAFF
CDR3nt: TGTGCCAGCAGTTACTCTTTCGGGGCGGATGAAGCTTTCTTT

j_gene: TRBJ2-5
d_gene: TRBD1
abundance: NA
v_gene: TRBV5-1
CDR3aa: CASSSGQHQETQYF
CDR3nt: TGCGCCAGCAGCTCGGGACAGCACCAAGAGACCCAGTACTTC

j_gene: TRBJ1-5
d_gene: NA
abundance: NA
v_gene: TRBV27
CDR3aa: CASSFAINQPQHF
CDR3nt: TGTGCCAGCAGTTTTGCCATTAATCAGCCCCAGCATTTT

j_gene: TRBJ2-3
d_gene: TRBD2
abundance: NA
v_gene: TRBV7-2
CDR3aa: CASSTSGSSGDTQYF
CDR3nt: TGTGCCAGCAGCACTAGCGGGAGTAGTGGGGATACGCAGTATTTT

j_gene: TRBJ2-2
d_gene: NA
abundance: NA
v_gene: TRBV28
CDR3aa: CASSSLRTGELFF
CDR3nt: TGTGCCAGCAGTTCCCTGCGAACCGGGGAGCTGTTTTTT

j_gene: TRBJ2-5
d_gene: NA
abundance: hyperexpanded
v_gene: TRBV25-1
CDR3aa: CASSASLTGGGLTKTQYF
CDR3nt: TGTGCCAGCAGTGCTAGCCTCACAGGGGGAGGGCTCACGAAGACCCAGTACTTC

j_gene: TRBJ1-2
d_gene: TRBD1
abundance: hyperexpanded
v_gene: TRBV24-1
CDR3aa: CATSDESGQGGYGYTF
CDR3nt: TGTGCCACCAGTGACGAAAGCGGACAGGGGGGCTATGGCTACACCTTC

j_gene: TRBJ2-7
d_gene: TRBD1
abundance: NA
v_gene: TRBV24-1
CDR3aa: CATGQGYEQYF
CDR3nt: TGTGCCACGGGACAGGGCTACGAGCAGTACTTC

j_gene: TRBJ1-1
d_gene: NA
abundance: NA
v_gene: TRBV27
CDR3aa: CASSLPENTEAFF
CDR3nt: TGTGCCAGCAGTTTGCCAGAGAACACTGAAGCTTTCTTT

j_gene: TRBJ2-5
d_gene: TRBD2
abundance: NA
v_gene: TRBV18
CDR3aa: CASSPTSGGAIGETQYF
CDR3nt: TGTGCCAGCTCACCTACTAGCGGGGGGGCGATTGGAGAGACCCAGTACTTC

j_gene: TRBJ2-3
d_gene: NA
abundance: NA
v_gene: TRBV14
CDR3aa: CASSPLAPSTDTQYF
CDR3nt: TGTGCCAGCAGCCCTCTAGCGCCTAGCACAGATACGCAGTATTTT

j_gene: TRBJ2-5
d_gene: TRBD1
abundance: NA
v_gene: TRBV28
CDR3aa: CASILSGGETQYF
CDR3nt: TGTGCCAGCATCCTATCAGGGGGTGAGACCCAGTACTTC

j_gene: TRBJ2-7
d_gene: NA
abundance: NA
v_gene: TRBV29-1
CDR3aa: CSAEGTSSYEQYF
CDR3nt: TGCAGCGCCGAGGGGACATCCTCCTACGAGCAGTACTTC

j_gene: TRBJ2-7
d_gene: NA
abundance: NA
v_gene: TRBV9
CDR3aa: CASSVGGASGVYEQYF
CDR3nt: TGTGCCAGCAGCGTAGGGGGGGCTAGCGGAGTCTACGAGCAGTACTTC

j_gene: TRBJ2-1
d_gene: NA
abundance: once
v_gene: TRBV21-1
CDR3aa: CASGGTSGSNEQFF
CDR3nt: TGTGCCAGCGGAGGGACTAGCGGGAGTAATGAGCAGTTCTTC

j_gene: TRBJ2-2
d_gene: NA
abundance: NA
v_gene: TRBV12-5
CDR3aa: CASGLVISNTGELFF
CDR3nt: TGTGCTAGTGGTTTGGTAATTTCGAACACCGGGGAGCTGTTTTTT

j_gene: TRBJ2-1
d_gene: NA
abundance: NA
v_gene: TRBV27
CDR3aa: CASSPTSFDNEQFF
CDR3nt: TGTGCCAGCAGTCCAACTAGTTTCGACAATGAGCAGTTCTTC

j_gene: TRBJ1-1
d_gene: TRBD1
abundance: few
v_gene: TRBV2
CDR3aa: CASSDPTGRTEAFF
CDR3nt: TGTGCCAGCAGTGACCCGACAGGGCGCACTGAAGCTTTCTTT

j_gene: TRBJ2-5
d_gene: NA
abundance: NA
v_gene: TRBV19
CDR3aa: CASSLQETQYF
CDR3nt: TGTGCCAGTAGTTTACAAGAGACCCAGTACTTC

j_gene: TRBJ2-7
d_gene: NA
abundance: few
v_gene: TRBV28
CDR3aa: CASSSLTGSDEQYF
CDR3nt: TGTGCCAGCAGTTCATTGACCGGTTCGGACGAGCAGTACTTC

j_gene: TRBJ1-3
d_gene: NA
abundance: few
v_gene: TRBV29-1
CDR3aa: CSVSHSGNTIYF
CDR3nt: TGCAGCGTTAGTCACTCTGGAAACACCATATATTTT

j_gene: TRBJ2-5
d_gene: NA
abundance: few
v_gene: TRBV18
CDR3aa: CASSASDSQETQYF
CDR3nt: TGTGCCAGCTCAGCTTCGGACAGCCAAGAGACCCAGTACTTC

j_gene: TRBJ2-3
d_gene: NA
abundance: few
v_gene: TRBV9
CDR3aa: CASSFDTGEADTQYF
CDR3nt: TGTGCCAGCAGCTTCGACACAGGTGAGGCAGATACGCAGTATTTT

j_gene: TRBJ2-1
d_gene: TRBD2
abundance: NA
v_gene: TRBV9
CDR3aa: CASSARGLVGGEQFF
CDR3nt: TGTGCCAGCAGCGCCCGGGGACTAGTTGGAGGTGAGCAGTTCTTC

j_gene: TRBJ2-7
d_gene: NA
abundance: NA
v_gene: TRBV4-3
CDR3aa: CASSQGPGGYEQYF
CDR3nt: TGCGCCAGCAGCCAAGGCCCGGGCGGGTACGAGCAGTACTTC

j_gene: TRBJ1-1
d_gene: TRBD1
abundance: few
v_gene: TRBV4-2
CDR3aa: CASSQARTGGTEAFF
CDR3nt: TGTGCCAGCAGCCAGGCAAGAACAGGGGGCACTGAAGCTTTCTTT

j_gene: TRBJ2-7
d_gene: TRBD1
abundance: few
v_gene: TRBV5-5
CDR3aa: CASSFGQGAPVTYEQYF
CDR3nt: TGTGCCAGCAGCTTTGGCCAGGGGGCGCCGGTCACCTACGAGCAGTACTTC

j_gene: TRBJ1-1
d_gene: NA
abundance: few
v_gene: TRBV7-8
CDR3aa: CASSLGGREVNTEAFF
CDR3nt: TGTGCCAGCAGCTTAGGGGGTAGGGAGGTGAACACTGAAGCTTTCTTT

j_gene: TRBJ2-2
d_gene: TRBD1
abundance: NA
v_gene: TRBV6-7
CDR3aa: CASRQGANTGELFF
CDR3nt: TGTGCCAGCAGACAGGGGGCGAACACCGGGGAGCTGTTTTTT

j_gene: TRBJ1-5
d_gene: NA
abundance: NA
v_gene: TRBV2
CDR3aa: CASSEAPGLSNQPQHF
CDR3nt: TGTGCCAGCAGTGAAGCGCCAGGGCTCAGCAATCAGCCCCAGCATTTT

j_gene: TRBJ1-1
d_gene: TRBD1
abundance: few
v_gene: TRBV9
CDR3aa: CASTAPGTVNTEAFF
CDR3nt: TGTGCCAGCACCGCTCCCGGGACAGTGAACACTGAAGCTTTCTTT

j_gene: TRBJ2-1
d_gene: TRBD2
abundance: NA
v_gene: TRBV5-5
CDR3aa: CASSDPGLAENEQFF
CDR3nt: TGTGCCAGCAGCGACCCGGGACTAGCGGAAAATGAGCAGTTCTTC

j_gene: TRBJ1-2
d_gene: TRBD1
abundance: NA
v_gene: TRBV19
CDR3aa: CASSIALDREIYGYTF
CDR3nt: TGTGCCAGTAGTATAGCCCTGGACAGGGAGATCTATGGCTACACCTTC

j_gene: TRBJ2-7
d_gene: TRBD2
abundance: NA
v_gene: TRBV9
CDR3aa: CASSVAGEGGHEQYF
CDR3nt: TGTGCCAGCAGCGTAGCTGGGGAGGGCGGTCACGAGCAGTACTTC

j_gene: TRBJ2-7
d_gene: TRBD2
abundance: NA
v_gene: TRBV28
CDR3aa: CASSPQGMLAGAYEQYF
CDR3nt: TGTGCCAGCAGTCCCCAGGGTATGCTAGCGGGAGCCTACGAGCAGTACTTC

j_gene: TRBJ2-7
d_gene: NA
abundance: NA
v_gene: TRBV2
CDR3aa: CASSGASYEQYF
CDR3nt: TGTGCCAGCAGTGGGGCATCCTACGAGCAGTACTTC

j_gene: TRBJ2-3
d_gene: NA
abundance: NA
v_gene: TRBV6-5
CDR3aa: CASSYSWENTDTQYF
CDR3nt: TGTGCCAGCAGTTACTCTTGGGAGAACACAGATACGCAGTATTTT

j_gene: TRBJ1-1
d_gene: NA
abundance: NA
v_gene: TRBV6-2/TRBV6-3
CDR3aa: CASSPRGNTEAFF
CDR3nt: TGTGCCAGCAGCCCCAGGGGGAACACTGAAGCTTTCTTT

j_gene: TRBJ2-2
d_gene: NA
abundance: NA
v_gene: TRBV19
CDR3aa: CASSTRDGTNTGELFF
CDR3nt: TGTGCCAGTAGTACGAGGGACGGAACGAACACCGGGGAGCTGTTTTTT

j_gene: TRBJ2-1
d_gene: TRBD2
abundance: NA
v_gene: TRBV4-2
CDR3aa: CASSQDWTSGLNEQFF
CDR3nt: TGTGCCAGCAGCCAAGATTGGACTAGCGGACTAAATGAGCAGTTCTTC

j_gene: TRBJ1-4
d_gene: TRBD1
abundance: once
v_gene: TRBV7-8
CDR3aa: CASSFLGQGGEKLFF
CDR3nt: TGTGCCAGCAGCTTTCTGGGACAGGGAGGAGAAAAACTGTTTTTT

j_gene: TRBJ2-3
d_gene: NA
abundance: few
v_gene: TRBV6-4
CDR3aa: CASSDSATDTQYF
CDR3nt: TGTGCCAGCAGTGACTCGGCGACAGATACGCAGTATTTT

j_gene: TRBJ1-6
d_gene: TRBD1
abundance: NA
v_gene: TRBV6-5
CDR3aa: CASSRDSGVSPLHF
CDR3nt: TGTGCCAGCAGTCGGGACAGTGGGGTCTCACCCCTCCACTTT

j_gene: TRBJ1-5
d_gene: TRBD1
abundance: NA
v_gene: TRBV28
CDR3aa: CANQDRGNQPQHF
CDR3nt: TGTGCCAACCAGGACAGGGGCAATCAGCCCCAGCATTTT

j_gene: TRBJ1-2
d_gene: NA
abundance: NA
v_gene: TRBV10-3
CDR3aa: CAINGGAQGGYTF
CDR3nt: TGTGCCATCAACGGGGGGGCGCAAGGCGGCTACACCTTC

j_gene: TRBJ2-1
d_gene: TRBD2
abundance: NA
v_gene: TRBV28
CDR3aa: CASSLSGSVYNEQFF
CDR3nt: TGTGCCAGCAGTCTTAGCGGGAGCGTCTACAATGAGCAGTTCTTC

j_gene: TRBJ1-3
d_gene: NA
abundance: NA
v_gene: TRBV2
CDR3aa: CASSPTWTQLSSGNTIYF
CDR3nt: TGTGCCAGCAGCCCCACCTGGACCCAATTATCCTCTGGAAACACCATATATTTT

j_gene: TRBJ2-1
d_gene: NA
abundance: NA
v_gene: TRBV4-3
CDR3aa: CASSQDGRDPSYNEQFF
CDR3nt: TGCGCCAGCAGCCAAGACGGGCGGGACCCCTCCTACAATGAGCAGTTCTTC

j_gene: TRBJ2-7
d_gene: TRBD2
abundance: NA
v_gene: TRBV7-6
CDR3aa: CASSLVPAASGGEQYF
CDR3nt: TGTGCCAGCAGCTTAGTCCCTGCGGCTAGCGGGGGTGAGCAGTACTTC

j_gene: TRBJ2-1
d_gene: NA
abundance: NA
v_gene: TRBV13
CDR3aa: CASSLATSNEQFF
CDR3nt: TGTGCCAGCAGCTTAGCGACCTCCAATGAGCAGTTCTTC

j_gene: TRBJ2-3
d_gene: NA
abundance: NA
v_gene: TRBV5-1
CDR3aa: CASSLGDPSTDTQYF
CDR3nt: TGCGCCAGCAGCTTGGGGGACCCGAGCACAGATACGCAGTATTTT

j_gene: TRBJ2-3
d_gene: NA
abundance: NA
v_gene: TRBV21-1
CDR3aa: CASSKGTSTDTQYF
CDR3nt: TGTGCCAGCAGCAAAGGGACTAGCACAGATACGCAGTATTTT

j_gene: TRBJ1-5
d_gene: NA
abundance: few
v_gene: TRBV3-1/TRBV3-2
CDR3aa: CASSAALHHQPQHF
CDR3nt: TGTGCCAGCAGCGCGGCACTCCATCATCAGCCCCAGCATTTT

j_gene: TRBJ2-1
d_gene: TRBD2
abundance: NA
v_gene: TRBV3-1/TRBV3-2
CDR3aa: CASSQTSGSSYNEQFF
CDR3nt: TGTGCCAGCAGCCAGACTAGCGGGAGCTCCTACAATGAGCAGTTCTTC

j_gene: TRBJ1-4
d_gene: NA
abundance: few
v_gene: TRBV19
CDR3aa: CASSSHILITTTNEKLFF
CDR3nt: TGTGCCAGTAGTTCTCACATCCTGATAACAACAACTAATGAAAAACTGTTTTTT

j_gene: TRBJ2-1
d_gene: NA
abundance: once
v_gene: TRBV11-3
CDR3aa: CASSLVGGTNEQFF
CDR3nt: TGTGCCAGCAGCTTAGTCGGCGGGACCAATGAGCAGTTCTTC

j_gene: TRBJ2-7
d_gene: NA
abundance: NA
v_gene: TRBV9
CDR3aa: CAPPGSYEQYF
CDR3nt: TGTGCCCCCCCCGGCTCCTACGAGCAGTACTTC

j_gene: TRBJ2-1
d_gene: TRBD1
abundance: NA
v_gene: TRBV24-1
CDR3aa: CATSDTGQGGEQFF
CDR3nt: TGTGCCACCAGTGACACGGGACAGGGGGGTGAGCAGTTCTTC

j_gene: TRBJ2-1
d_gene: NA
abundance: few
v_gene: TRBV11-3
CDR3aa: CASSSDGGNEQFF
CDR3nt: TGTGCCAGCAGCTCGGACGGAGGCAATGAGCAGTTCTTC